The 14 T cell receptor beta chains below all came from one sample that was sequenced in a study of blood T cell repertoires in COVID-19. The data were produced by immunoSEQ multiplex PCR, yet TCRdb's version contains in-frame clones alone and is incomplete. The table has 250,000 or so clones, 89% seen once. The sample comprised peripheral blood. Every receptor here comes from a woman aged 35 to 49 who had recovered from COVID-19.

This chain uses TRBV7-2 with TRBJ2-5; the match to TRBD2 covers 9 bases. Germline V gives CDR1 SGHTA, CDR2 FQGNSA. The V segment lost 3 bases and the J segment 5 bases; nucleotides outside the gene matches: 13. The CDR3 contains 17 residues. The DNA for the CDR3 is TGTGCCAGCAGCTTCGGACCAGCGGGAGGCTTCGGGGAGACCCAGTACTTC. Its protein product is CASSFGPAGGFGETQYF.

This clone showed up just once. This rearrangement joins TRBV11-3 to TRBJ2-5; 7 nucleotides match TRBD1. Germline V CDR1 and CDR2: SGHNT, YENEEA. The CDR3 is 13 residues long. The junction had 2 bases not matched to a gene; V was cut back by 5 bases and J by 2 bases. CDR3 loop: CASSKTGQETQYF. The CDR3 nucleotides are TGTGCCAGCAGCAAGACAGGGCAAGAGACCCAGTACTTC.

The CDR3 sequence: CASRRLAGANSYEQYF. CDR3 nucleotide sequence: TGTGCCAGCAGGCGACTAGCGGGGGCGAATTCCTACGAGCAGTACTTC. The J gene is TRBJ2-7, the V gene TRBV6-6; 12 bases line up with TRBD2. V gave up 6 bases and J gave up 1 base; unmatched junction bases: 7. From germline, CDR1 is MNHNY and CDR2 SVGAGI (reference sequence). CDR3 length: 16 amino acids.

This chain joins TRBV5-5 and TRBJ1-5, with TRBD1 matching 10 bases. The CDR3 runs to 18 residues. Germline V gene sequence: CDR1 SGHKS, CDR2 YYEKEE (reference sequence). Trimming at V came to 1 base and at J to 4 bases, leaving 11 bases not matched to a gene. The CDR3 DNA follows: TGTGCCAGCAGCTTGATATTTGGGGACAGGGGCCTGAATCAGCCCCAGCATTTT. Protein: CASSLIFGDRGLNQPQHF.

This rearrangement joins TRBV3-1 (or the pseudogene TRBV3-2) to TRBJ2-1; D remains ambiguous. V lost 1 base to trimming and J lost 1 base, with 8 bases between them. Germline V gives CDR1 LGHDT, CDR2 YNNKEL (reference sequence). The CDR3 runs 15 residues. This chain's CDR3 is CASSQAPSSYNEQFF. The CDR3 DNA sequence: TGTGCCAGCAGCCAAGCCCCCTCGTCCTACAATGAGCAGTTCTTC.

The chain carries TRBV5-4 and TRBJ2-3; D might be TRBD2 (7 bases). This CDR3 spans 17 amino acids. Trimming removed 4 bases from V and 1 base from J, with 19 bases in between. Germline CDR1 and CDR2: SGHNT and YYREEE (reference sequence). The CDR3 loop is CASSRGTSAGGTDTQYF. The CDR3 bases are TGTGCCAGCAGCCGAGGCACTAGCGCAGGGGGCACAGATACGCAGTATTTT.

The chain is built from TRBV19 and TRBJ2-1; 8 nucleotides align to TRBD1. Trimming removed 2 bases from V and 3 bases from J; junction bases left unmatched: 0. The germline gives CDR1 LNHDA, CDR2 SQIVND (reference sequence). CDR3 size: 14 residues. This CDR3 is CASSITGGYNEQFF. CDR3 coding DNA: TGTGCCAGTAGTATAACAGGGGGCTACAATGAGCAGTTCTTC.

The chain has TRBV20-1 and TRBJ1-1, with D hard to call. V lost 5 bases and J lost 1, with 5 bases in between. The germline V gene encodes CDR1 DFQATT and CDR2 SNEGSKA (reference sequence). The CDR3 is 11 residues long. CDR3: CSAPGNTEAFF. The CDR3 coding sequence is TGCAGTGCTCCCGGGAACACTGAAGCTTTCTTT.

The V gene is TRBV5-1, the J gene TRBJ2-5; D perhaps matches TRBD2 (6 bases). The germline V gene has CDR1 SGHRS and CDR2 YFSETQ. The CDR3 runs to 14 residues. V was pared by 3 bases and J by 5 bases, with 14 bases between. CDR3 region: CASSYQEGRETQYF. CDR3 nucleotide sequence: TGCGCCAGCAGCTATCAGGAGGGAAGGGAGACCCAGTACTTC.

The rearrangement links TRBV7-2 to TRBJ1-3, with 10 bases fitting TRBD1. CDR1 and CDR2 (germline): SGHTA, FQGNSA. This CDR3 contains 15 residues. V shed 1 base, J shed 6 bases, and the junction held 3 bases outside the gene matches. The CDR3 bases are TGTGCCAGCAGCTTAGGCCGACAGGGGGCAAACACCATATATTTT. Translated, it gives CASSLGRQGANTIYF. The full variable domain, in which reference TRBV7-2 and TRBJ1-3 provide the parts outside the CDR3, is GAGVSQSPSNKVTEKGKDVELRCDPISGHTALYWYRQSLGQGLEFLIYFQGNSAPDKSGLPSDRFSAERTGGSVSTLTIQRTQQEDSAVYLCASSLGRQGANTIYFGEGSWLTVV.

The J gene is TRBJ2-2, the V gene TRBV2; no clear D. This CDR3 is 13 amino acids long. V lost 5 bases to trimming and J lost 6 bases, with 10 bases between them. Looked up from germline, CDR1 is SNHLY and CDR2 is FYNNEI. The CDR3 is CASSPETPGELFF. As DNA, the CDR3 is TGTGCCAGCAGTCCCGAGACACCCGGGGAGCTGTTTTTT.

V gene TRBV9 combines with J gene TRBJ2-2; D ambiguous. From germline, CDR1 is SGDLS and CDR2 YYNGEE. CDR3 length: 15 amino acids. V was shortened by 0 bases and J by 6 bases, with 12 bases between the two germline ends. The CDR3 nucleotides are TGTGCCAGCAGCGTAGCCGCCCGTCAGGCCGGGGAGCTGTTTTTT. Protein sequence: CASSVAARQAGELFF.

This clone has only a few counts. The rearrangement links TRBV7-7 to TRBJ2-1; TRBD2 might be the D (6 bases). The germline V gene encodes CDR1 SSHAT and CDR2 FNYEAQ (reference sequence). The V end lost 1 base, the J end lost 5 bases, and 9 bases lay between the germline ends. The CDR3 length is 14 residues. The CDR3 reads CASSLVASDNEQFF. Written as DNA, the CDR3 is TGTGCCAGCAGCTTAGTGGCTAGCGACAATGAGCAGTTCTTC.

This chain uses TRBV6-5 with TRBJ2-5; TRBD2 is a possible D gene (6 bases). This CDR3 has 14 residues. Per germline, CDR1 MNHEY and CDR2 SVGAGI. Trimming took 6 bases from V and 4 from J, leaving 15 bases between them. The DNA of the CDR3 is TGTGCCAGCAGACACAACCACGGGGGAGAGACCCAGTACTTC. Amino acid sequence: CASRHNHGGETQYF.